This entry concerns a single T cell receptor beta chain. Trimming shortened V by 7 bases and J by 6 bases, and 22 bases separated the two germline ends. This CDR3 has 17 amino acids. Germline CDR1 WNHNN, CDR2 SYGVQD (reference sequence). The data originate from a study of blood T cell repertoires in COVID-19. Profiled with immunoSEQ multiplex PCR; TCRdb holds only in-frame clones, not every one. The sample records 150,000 to 200,000 clones, roughly 87% being singletons. The specimen sequenced was PBMCs or T cells enriched from blood (not recorded which). The TCR was taken from a human donor with acute COVID-19. The donor label of this sample is uncertain. The chain has TRBV10-1 and TRBJ1-6; tentative D call: TRBD1 (6 bases). The CDR3 loop reads CASTGGAIKIPNSPLHF. CDR3 coding DNA: TGCGCCAGCACCGGGGGGGCGATAAAAATTCCTAATTCACCCCTCCACTTT.